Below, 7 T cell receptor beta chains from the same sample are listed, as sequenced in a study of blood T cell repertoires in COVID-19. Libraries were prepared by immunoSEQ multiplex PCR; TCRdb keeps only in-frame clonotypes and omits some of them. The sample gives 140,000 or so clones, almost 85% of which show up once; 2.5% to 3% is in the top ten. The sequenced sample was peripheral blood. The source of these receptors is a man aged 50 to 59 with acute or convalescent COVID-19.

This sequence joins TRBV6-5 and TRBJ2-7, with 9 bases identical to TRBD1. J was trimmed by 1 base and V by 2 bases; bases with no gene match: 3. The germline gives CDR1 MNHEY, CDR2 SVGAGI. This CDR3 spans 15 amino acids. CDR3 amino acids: CASSYDGQGSYEQYF. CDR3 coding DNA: TGTGCCAGCAGTTACGATGGACAGGGGTCCTACGAGCAGTACTTC.

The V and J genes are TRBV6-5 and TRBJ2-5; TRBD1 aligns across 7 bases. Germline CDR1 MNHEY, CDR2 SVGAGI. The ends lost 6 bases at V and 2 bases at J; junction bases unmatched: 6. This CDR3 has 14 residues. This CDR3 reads CASRVTQGQETQYF. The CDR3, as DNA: TGTGCCAGCAGGGTAACACAGGGGCAAGAGACCCAGTACTTC.

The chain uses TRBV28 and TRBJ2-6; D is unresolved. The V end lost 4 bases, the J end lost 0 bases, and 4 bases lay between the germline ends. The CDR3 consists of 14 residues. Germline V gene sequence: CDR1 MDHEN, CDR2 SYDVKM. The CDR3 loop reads CASSYYSGANVLTF. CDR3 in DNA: TGTGCCAGCAGTTACTACTCTGGGGCCAACGTCCTGACTTTC.

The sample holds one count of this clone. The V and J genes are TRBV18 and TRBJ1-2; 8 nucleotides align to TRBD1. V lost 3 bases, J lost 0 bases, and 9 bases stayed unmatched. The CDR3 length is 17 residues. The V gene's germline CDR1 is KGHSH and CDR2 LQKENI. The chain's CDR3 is CASSPTPGQATNYGYTF. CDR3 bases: TGTGCCAGCTCACCCACGCCGGGACAGGCAACTAACTATGGCTACACCTTC.

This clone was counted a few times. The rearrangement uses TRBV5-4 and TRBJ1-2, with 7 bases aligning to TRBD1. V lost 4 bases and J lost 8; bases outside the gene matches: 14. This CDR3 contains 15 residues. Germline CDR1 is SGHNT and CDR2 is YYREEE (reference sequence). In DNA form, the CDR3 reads TGTGCCAGCAGCGGAATATCGGGACAGCACACCGGCTACACCTTC. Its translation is CASSGISGQHTGYTF.

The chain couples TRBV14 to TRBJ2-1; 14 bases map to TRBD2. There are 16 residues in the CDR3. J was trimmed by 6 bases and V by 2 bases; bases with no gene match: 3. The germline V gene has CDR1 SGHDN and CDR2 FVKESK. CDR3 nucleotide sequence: TGTGCCAGCAGCCAACAGGGACTAGCGGGGGCCAATGAGCAGTTCTTC. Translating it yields CASSQQGLAGANEQFF.

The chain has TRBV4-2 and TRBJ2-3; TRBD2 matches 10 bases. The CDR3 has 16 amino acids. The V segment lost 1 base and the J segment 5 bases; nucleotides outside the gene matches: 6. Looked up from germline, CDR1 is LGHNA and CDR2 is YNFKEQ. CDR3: CASSQGSSGSQDTQYF. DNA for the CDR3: TGTGCCAGCAGCCAAGGCTCTAGCGGGAGTCAAGATACGCAGTATTTT.